The sequence of this T cell receptor beta chain was determined in a study of cytomegalovirus exposure and HLA in healthy donors. The V gene lost 6 bases and the J gene lost 4 bases, with 16 bases spanning the gap. CDR1 and CDR2 (germline): MNHEY, SVGAGI. The CDR3 contains 15 residues. PCR involved 60 Vbeta and 13 Jbeta primers. Only in-frame clones appear in the TCRdb table, and some are missing; sequencing was by immunoSEQ multiplex PCR. The sample features over 45,000 clones, with over 2% in its top ten. This TCR derives from a woman aged 18-29 years in good health and CMV-seronegative. Sequenced sample: PBMCs. The V call is TRBV6-5, the J call TRBJ1-5; D is uncertain. CDR3 amino acids: CASRTSFASNQPQHF. The DNA for the CDR3 is TGTGCCAGCAGAACTAGCTTCGCCTCGAATCAGCCCCAGCATTTT.